A single sample is the source of the 2 T cell receptor beta chains below, sequenced in a study of CD8 T cells in Susac syndrome. When the RNA was reverse transcribed, random hexamers were used with an input of about 0.5 to 1 ug. TCRdb fed the immunoSEQ multiplex PCR reads into MiXCR, producing one record per CDR3 protein. The sample carries under 200,000 distinct CDR3 sequences, 91% recorded once. Specimen: CD4+ T cells from PBMCs. These receptors were taken from a human donor with Susac syndrome.

V is TRBV27 and J is TRBJ1-5; D not certain. From germline, CDR1 is MNHEY and CDR2 SMNVEV (reference sequence). V was shortened by 2 bases and J by 3 bases, with 5 bases between the two germline ends. This CDR3 region has 13 residues. The CDR3 loop is CASSLVVNQPQHF. The DNA of the CDR3 is TGTGCCAGCAGTTTAGTAGTCAATCAGCCCCAGCATTTT.

The chain uses TRBV6-5 and TRBJ1-6; no clear D. The germline CDR1 and CDR2 sequences are MNHEY and SVGAGI. The CDR3 sequence is 15 residues long. Trimming stripped 2 bases from V and 1 base from J, with 6 bases between. CDR3 coding DNA: TGTGCCAGCAGTTACACGAGATCCTATAATTCACCCCTCCACTTT. Protein sequence: CASSYTRSYNSPLHF.